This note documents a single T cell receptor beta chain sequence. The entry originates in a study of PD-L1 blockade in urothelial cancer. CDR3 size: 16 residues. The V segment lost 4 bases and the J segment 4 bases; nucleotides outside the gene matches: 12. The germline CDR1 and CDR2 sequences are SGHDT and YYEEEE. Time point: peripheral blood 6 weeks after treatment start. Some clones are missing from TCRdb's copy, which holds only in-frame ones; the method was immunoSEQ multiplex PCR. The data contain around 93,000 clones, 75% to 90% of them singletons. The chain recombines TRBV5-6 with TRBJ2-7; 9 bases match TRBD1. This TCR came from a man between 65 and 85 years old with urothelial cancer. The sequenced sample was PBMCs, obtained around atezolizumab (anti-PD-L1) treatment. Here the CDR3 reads CASSGRFAQGAYEQYF. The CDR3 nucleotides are TGTGCCAGCAGCGGGAGGTTCGCACAGGGGGCGTACGAGCAGTACTTC.